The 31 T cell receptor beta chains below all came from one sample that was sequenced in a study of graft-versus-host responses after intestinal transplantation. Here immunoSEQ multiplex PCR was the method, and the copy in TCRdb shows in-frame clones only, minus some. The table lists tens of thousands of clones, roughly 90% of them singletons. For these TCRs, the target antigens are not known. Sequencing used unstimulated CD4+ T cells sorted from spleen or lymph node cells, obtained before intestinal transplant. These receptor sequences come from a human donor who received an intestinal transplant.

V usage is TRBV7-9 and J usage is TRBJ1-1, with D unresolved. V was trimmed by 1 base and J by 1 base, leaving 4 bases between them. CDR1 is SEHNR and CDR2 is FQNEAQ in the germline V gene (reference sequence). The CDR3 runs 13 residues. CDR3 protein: CASSLDRNTEAFF. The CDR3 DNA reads TGTGCCAGCAGCTTAGACAGGAACACTGAAGCTTTCTTT.

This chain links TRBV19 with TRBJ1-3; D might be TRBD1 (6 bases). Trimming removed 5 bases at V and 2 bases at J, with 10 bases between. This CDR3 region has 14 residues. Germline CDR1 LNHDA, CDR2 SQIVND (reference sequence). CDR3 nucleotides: TGTGCCAGTAGTGAAACAGGGCCTGGAAACACCATATATTTT. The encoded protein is CASSETGPGNTIYF. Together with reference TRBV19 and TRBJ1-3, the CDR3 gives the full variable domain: DGGITQSPKYLFRKEGQNVTLSCEQNLNHDAMYWYRQDPGQGLRLIYYSQIVNDFQKGDIAEGYSVSREKKESFPLTVTSAQKNPTAFYLCASSETGPGNTIYFGEGSWLTVV.

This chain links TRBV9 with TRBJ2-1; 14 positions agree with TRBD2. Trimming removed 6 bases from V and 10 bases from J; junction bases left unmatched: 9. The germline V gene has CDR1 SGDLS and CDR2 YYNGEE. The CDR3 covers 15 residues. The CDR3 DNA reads TGTGCCAGCACCCCCGGGACTAGCGGGGGAGGGGAGCAGTTCTTC. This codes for CASTPGTSGGGEQFF. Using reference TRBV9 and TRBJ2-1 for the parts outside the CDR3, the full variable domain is DSGVTQTPKHLITATGQRVTLRCSPRSGDLSVYWYQQSLDQGLQFLIQYYNGEERAKGNILERFSAQQFPDLHSELNLSSLELGDSALYFCASTPGTSGGGEQFFGPGTRLTVL.

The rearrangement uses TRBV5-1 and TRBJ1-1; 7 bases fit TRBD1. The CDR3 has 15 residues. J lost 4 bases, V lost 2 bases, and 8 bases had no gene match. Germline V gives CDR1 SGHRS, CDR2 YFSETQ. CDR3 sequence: CASSFRTGAGTEAFF. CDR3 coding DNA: TGCGCCAGCAGCTTTCGAACAGGGGCGGGCACTGAAGCTTTCTTT.

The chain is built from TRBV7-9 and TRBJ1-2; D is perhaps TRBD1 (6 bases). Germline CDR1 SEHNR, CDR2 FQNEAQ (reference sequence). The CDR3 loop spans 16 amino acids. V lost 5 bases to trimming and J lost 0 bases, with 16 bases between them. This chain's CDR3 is CASSQPDRRTNYGYTF. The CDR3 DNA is TGTGCCAGCAGCCAACCCGACAGGCGCACTAACTATGGCTACACCTTC. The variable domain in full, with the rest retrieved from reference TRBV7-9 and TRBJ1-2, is DTGVSQNPRHKITKRGQNVTFRCDPISEHNRLYWYRQTLGQGPEFLTYFQNEAQLEKSRLLSDRFSAERPKGSFSTLEIQRTEQGDSAMYLCASSQPDRRTNYGYTFGSGTRLTVV.

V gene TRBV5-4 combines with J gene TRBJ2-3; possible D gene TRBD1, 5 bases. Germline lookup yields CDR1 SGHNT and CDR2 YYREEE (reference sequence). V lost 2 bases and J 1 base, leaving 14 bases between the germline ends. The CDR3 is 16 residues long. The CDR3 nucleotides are TGTGCCAGCAGCTTCAAAGGGGCTCTCCGCACAGATACGCAGTATTTT. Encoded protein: CASSFKGALRTDTQYF. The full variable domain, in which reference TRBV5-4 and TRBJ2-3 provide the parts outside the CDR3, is ETGVTQSPTHLIKTRGQQVTLRCSSQSGHNTVSWYQQALGQGPQFIFQYYREEENGRGNFPPRFSGLQFPNYSSELNVNALELDDSALYLCASSFKGALRTDTQYFGPGTRLTVL.

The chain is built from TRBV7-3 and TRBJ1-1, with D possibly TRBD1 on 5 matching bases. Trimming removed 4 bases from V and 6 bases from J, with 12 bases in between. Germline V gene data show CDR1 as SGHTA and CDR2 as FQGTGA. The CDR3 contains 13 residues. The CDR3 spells CASSWRREAEAFF. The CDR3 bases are TGTGCCAGCAGCTGGCGCAGGGAGGCTGAAGCTTTCTTT. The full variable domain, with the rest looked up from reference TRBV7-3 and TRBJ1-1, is GAGVSQTPSNKVTEKGKYVELRCDPISGHTALYWYRQSLGQGPEFLIYFQGTGAADDSGLPNDRFFAVRPEGSVSTLKIQRTERGDSAVYLCASSWRREAEAFFGQGTRLTVV.

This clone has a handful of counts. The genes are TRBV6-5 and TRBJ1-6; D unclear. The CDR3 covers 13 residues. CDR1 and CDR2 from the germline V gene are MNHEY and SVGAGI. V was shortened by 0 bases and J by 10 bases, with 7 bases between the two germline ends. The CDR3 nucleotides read TGTGCCAGCAGTTACTCGAGTCCCTCACCCCTCCACTTT. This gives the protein CASSYSSPSPLHF.

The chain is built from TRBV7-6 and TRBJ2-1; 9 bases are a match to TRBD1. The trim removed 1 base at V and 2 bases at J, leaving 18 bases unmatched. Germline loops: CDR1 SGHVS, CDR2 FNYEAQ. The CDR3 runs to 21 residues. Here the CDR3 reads CASSLGTGGWGRGPPYNEQFF. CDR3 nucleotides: TGTGCCAGCAGCTTAGGAACAGGGGGCTGGGGGCGGGGGCCCCCCTACAATGAGCAGTTCTTC. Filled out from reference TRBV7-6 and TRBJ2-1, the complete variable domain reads GAGVSQSPRYKVTKRGQDVALRCDPISGHVSLYWYRQALGQGPEFLTYFNYEAQQDKSGLPNDRFSAERPEGSISTLTIQRTEQRDSAMYRCASSLGTGGWGRGPPYNEQFFGPGTRLTVL.

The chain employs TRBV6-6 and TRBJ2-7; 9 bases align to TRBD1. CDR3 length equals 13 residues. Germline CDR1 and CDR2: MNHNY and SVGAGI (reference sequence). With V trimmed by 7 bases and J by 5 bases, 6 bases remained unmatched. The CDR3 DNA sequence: TGTGCCAGCACCGGACAGGGGCGAAACGAGCAGTACTTC. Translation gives CASTGQGRNEQYF.

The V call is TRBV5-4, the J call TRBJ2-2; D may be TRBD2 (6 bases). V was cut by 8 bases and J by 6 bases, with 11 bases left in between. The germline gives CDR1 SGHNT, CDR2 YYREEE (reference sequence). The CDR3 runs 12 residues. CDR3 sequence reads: CASRDSSGELFF. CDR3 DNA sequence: TGTGCCAGTCGGGACTCTTCCGGGGAGCTGTTTTTT.

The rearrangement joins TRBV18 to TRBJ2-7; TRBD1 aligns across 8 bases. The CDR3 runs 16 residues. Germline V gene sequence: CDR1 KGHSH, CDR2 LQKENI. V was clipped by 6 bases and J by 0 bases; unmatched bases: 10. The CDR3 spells CASSPGQGFSSYEQYF. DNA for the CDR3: TGTGCCAGCTCGCCAGGACAGGGTTTTAGCTCCTACGAGCAGTACTTC.

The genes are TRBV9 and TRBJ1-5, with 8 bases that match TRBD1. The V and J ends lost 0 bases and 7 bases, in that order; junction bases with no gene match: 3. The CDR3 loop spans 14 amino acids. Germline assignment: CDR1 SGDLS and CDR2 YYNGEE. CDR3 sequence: CASSVGTGGQPQHF. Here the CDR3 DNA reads TGTGCCAGCAGCGTAGGTACAGGGGGGCAGCCCCAGCATTTT. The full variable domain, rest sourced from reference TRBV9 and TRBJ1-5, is DSGVTQTPKHLITATGQRVTLRCSPRSGDLSVYWYQQSLDQGLQFLIQYYNGEERAKGNILERFSAQQFPDLHSELNLSSLELGDSALYFCASSVGTGGQPQHFGDGTRLSIL.

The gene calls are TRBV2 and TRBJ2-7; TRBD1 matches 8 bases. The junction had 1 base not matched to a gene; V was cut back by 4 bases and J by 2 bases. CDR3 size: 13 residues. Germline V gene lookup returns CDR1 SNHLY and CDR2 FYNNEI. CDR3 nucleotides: TGTGCCAGCAGTGTACAGGGGGCCTACGAGCAGTACTTC. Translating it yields CASSVQGAYEQYF.

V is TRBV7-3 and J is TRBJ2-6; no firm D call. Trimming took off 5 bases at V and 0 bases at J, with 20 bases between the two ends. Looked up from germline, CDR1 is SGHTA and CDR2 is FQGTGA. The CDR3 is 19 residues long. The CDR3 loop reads CASSPSVGTSYSGANVLTF. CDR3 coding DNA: TGTGCCAGCAGCCCTTCGGTGGGCACCTCCTACTCTGGGGCCAACGTCCTGACTTTC.

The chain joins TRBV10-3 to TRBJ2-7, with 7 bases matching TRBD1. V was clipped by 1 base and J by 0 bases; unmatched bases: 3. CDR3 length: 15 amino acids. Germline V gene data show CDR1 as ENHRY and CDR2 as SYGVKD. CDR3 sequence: CAISEWDSNSYEQYF. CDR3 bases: TGTGCCATCAGTGAGTGGGACAGCAACTCCTACGAGCAGTACTTC.

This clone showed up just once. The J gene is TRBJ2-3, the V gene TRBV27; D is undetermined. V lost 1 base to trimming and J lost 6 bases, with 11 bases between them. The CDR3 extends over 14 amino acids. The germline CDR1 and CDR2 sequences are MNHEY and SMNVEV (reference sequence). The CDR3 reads CASSLLPSGDTQYF. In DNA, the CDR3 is TGTGCCAGCAGTTTATTACCTAGTGGGGATACGCAGTATTTT.

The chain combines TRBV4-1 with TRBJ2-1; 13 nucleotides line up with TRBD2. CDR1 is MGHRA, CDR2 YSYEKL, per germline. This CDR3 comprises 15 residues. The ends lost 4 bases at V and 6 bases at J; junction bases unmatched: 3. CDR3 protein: CASSRTSGGPNEQFF. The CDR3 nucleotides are TGCGCCAGCAGCCGGACTAGCGGGGGCCCCAATGAGCAGTTCTTC.

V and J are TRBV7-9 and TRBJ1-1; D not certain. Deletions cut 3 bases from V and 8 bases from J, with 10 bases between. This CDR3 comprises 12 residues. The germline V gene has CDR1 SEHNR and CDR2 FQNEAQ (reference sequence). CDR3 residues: CASSFGVLEAFF. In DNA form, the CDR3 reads TGTGCCAGCAGCTTCGGGGTCCTGGAAGCTTTCTTT.

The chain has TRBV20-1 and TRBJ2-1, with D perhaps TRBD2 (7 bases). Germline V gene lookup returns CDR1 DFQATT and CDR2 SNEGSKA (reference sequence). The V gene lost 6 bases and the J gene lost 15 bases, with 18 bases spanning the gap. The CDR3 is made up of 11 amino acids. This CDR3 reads CSARGGGRSFF. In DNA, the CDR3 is TGCAGTGCCAGGGGAGGGGGGCGGTCGTTCTTC.

CDR3 in amino acids: CASRISGGADGYTF. Here the CDR3 DNA reads TGTGCCAGCAGGATCTCGGGTGGGGCTGATGGCTACACCTTC. The rearrangement links TRBV7-9 to TRBJ1-2; D is possibly TRBD1 (5 bases). V lost 6 bases and J 6 bases, leaving 17 bases between the germline ends. CDR3 length: 14 residues. Germline CDR1 reads SEHNR; CDR2 reads FQNEAQ (reference sequence).

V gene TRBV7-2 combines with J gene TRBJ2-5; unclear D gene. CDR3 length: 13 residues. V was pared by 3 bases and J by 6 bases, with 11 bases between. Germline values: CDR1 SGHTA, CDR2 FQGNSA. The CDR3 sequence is CASSFPTPKTQYF. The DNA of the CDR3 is TGTGCCAGCAGCTTTCCCACTCCCAAGACCCAGTACTTC.

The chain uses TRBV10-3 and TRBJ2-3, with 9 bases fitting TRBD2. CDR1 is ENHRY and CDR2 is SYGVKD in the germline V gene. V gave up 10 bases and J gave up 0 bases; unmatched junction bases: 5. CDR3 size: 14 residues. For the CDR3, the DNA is TGTGCCACCCGACTAGCGGAAAGCACAGATACGCAGTATTTT. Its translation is CATRLAESTDTQYF.

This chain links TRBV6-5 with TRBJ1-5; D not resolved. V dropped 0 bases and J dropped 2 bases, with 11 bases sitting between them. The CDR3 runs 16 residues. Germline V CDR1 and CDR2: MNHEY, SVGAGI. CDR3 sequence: CASSYSIEGRNQPQHF. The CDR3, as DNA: TGTGCCAGCAGTTACTCGATTGAGGGTCGCAATCAGCCCCAGCATTTT.

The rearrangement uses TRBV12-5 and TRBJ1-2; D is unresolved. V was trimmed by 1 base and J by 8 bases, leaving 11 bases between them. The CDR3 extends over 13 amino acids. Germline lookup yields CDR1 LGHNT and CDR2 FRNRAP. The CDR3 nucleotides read TGTGCTAGTGGTTTGGGGAGCGGGCAGGGCTACACCTTC. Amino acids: CASGLGSGQGYTF.

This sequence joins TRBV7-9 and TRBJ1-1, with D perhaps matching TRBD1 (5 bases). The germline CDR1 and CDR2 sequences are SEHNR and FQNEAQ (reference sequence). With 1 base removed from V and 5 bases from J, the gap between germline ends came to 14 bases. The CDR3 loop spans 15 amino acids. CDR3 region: CASSLDRGSRTEAFF. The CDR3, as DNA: TGTGCCAGCAGCTTAGATCGGGGGTCGCGAACTGAAGCTTTCTTT.

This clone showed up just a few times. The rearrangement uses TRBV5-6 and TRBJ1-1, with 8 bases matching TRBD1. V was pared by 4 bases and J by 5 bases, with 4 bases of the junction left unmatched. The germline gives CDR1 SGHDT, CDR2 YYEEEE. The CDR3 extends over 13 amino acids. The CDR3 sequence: CASSQGARTEAFF. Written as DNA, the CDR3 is TGTGCCAGCAGCCAGGGGGCGCGGACTGAAGCTTTCTTT.

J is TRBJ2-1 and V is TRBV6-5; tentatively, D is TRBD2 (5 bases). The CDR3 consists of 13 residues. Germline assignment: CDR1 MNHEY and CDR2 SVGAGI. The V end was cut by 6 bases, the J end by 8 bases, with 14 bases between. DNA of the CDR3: TGTGCCAGCAGACGGGGAACGTTGTATGAGCAGTTCTTC. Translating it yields CASRRGTLYEQFF.

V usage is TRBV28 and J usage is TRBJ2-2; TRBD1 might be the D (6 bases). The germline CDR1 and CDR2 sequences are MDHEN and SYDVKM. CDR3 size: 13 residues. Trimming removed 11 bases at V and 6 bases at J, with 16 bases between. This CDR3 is CAAWGRGAGELFF. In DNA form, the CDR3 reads TGTGCCGCATGGGGCAGGGGTGCCGGGGAGCTGTTTTTT.

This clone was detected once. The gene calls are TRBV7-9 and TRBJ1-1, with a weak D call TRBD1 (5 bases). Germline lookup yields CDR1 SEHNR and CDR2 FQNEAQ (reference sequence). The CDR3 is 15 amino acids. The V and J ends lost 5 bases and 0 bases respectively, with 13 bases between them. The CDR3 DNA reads TGTGCCAGCAGCGAGCGACAGCCCATGAACACTGAAGCTTTCTTT. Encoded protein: CASSERQPMNTEAFF.

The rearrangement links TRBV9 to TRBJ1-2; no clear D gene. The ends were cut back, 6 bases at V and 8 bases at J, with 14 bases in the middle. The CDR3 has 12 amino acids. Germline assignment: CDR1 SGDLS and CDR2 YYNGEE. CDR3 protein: CASNGEVEGYTF. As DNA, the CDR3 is TGTGCCAGCAACGGCGAGGTGGAGGGCTACACCTTC. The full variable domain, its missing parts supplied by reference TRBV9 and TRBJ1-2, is DSGVTQTPKHLITATGQRVTLRCSPRSGDLSVYWYQQSLDQGLQFLIQYYNGEERAKGNILERFSAQQFPDLHSELNLSSLELGDSALYFCASNGEVEGYTFGSGTRLTVV.